Sequencing of this TCR beta chain was carried out in a study of blood T cell repertoires in COVID-19. Study as a whole: Italy, Spain and the United States were the sources of the convalescent and acute COVID-19 samples.

Germline V lookup: CDR1 MNHEY, CDR2 SVGAGI. With 7 bases removed from V and 4 bases from J, the gap between germline ends came to 14 bases. CDR3 length: 14 amino acids. Sequencing used immunoSEQ multiplex PCR; TCRdb keeps in-frame clones, though not all of them. The data hold approximately 44,000 clones, with about 90% observed a single time. This chain connects TRBV6-5 to TRBJ1-5, with D maybe TRBD1 (6 bases). The sequencing input was peripheral blood. This sequence was found in a human donor in a cohort sampled during active COVID-19. The CDR3 region is CASNEQGGNQPQHF. Here the CDR3 DNA reads TGTGCCAGCAACGAACAGGGTGGGAATCAGCCCCAGCATTTT.